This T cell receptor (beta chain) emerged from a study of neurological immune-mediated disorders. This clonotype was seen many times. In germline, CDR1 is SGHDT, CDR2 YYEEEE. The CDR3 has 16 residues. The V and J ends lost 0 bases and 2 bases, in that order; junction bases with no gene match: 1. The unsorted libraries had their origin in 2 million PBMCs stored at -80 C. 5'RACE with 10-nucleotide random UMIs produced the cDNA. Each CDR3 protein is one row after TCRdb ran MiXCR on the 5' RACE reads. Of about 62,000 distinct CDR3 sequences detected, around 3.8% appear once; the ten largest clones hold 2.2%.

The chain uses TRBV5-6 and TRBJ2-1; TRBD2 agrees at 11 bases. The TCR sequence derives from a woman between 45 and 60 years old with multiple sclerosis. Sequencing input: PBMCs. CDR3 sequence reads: CASSLVAGGPYNEQFF. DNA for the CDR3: TGTGCCAGCAGCTTGGTAGCGGGAGGGCCCTACAATGAGCAGTTCTTC.